The clone carrying this T cell receptor (beta chain) was detected only a few times. From germline, CDR1 is LGHNA and CDR2 YSLEER. This CDR3 has 15 residues. Losses at the gene ends were 4 bases for V and 1 base for J; bases not matched to a gene: 4. This sample is part of a study of technical replicates of blood from a handful of donors. The repertoire was sequenced with immunoSEQ multiplex PCR; TCRdb's copy has only in-frame clones and lacks some. The sample yields 55,000 to 70,000 clones, around 92% seen once. The sequenced sample consisted of PBMCs. The sequence derives from a human donor in good health. Some clones in this sample may be carry-over from other donors' samples. The V and J genes are TRBV4-3 and TRBJ1-1; 9 positions agree with TRBD1. The CDR3 region is CASSLGQGRNTEAFF. The CDR3 region has the DNA TGCGCCAGCAGCCTAGGACAGGGGCGGAACACTGAAGCTTTCTTT.